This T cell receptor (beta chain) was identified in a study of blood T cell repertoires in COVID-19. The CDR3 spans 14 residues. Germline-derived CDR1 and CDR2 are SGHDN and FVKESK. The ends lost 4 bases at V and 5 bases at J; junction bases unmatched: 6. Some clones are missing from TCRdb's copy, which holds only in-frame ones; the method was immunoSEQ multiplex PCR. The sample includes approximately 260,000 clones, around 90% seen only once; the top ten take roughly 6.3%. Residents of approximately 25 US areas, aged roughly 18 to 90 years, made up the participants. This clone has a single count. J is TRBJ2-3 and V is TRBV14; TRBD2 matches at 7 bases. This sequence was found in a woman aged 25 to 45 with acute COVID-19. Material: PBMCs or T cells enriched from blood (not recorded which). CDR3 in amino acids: CASSPRLAGDTQYF. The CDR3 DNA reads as TGTGCCAGCAGCCCCCGACTAGCAGGAGATACGCAGTATTTT.